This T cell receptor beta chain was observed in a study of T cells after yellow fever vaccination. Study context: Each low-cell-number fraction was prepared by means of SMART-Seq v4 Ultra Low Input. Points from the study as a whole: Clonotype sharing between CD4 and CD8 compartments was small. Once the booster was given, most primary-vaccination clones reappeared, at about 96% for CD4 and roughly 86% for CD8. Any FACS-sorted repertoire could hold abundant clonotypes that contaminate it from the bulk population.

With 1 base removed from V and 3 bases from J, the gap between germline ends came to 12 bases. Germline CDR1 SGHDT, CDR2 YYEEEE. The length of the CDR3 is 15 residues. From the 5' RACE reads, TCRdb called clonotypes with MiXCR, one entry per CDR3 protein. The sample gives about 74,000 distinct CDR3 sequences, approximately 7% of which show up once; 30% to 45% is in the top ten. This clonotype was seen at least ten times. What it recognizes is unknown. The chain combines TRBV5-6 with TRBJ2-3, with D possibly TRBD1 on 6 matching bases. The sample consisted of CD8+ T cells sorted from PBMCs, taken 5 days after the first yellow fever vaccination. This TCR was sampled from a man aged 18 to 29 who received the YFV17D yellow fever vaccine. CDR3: CASSLIAQGTDTQYF. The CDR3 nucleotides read TGTGCCAGCAGCTTGATTGCACAGGGAACAGATACGCAGTATTTT.